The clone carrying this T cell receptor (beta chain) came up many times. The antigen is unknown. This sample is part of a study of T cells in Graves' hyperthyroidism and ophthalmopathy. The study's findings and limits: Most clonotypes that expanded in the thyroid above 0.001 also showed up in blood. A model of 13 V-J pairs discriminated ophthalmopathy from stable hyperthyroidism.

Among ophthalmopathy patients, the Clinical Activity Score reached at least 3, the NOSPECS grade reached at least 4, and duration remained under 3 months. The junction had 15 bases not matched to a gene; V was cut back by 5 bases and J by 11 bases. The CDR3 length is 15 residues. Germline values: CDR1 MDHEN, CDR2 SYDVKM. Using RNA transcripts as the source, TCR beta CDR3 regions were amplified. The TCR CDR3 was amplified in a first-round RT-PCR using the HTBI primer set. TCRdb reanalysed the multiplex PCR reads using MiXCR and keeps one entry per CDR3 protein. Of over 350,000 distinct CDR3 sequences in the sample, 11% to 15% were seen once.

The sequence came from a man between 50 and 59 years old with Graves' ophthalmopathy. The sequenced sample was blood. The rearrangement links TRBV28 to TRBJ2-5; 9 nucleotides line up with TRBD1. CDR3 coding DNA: TGTGCCAGCAGTAAAGAAGGACAACAGGGGGCGAATCAGTACTTC. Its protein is CASSKEGQQGANQYF.